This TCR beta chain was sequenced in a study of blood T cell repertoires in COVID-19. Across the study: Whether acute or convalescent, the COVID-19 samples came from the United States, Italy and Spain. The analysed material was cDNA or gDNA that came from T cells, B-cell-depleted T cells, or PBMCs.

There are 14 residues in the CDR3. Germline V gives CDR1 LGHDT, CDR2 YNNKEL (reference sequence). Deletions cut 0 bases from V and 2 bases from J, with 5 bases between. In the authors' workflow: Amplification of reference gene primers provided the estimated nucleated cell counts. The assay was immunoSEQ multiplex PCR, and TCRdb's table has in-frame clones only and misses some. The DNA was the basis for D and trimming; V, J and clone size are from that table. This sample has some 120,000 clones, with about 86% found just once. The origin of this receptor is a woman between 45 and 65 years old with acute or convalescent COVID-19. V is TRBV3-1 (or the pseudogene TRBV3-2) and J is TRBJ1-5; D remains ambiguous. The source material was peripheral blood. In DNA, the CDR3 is TGTGCCAGCAGCCAAGATCATGGCAATCAGCCCCAGCATTTT. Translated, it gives CASSQDHGNQPQHF.